Included here is one T cell receptor (beta chain) sequence, with context. This sample stems from a study of CD8 T cells in Susac syndrome. TEMRA cells were FACS-enriched and CD8+ and CD4+ T cells negatively isolated. The V and J ends lost 8 bases and 2 bases, in that order; junction bases with no gene match: 6. The germline V gene encodes CDR1 MDHEN and CDR2 SYDVKM. This CDR3 is built from 14 residues. With random hexamers, reverse transcription was performed on about 0.5 to 1 ug of RNA. Multiplex immunoSEQ PCR targeted 54 Vbeta and 13 Jbeta TCR beta segments. A single record per CDR3 protein comes from TCRdb applying MiXCR to the immunoSEQ multiplex PCR reads. The data hold more than 75,000 distinct CDR3 sequences, with 85% to 95% observed a single time.

Sequenced: CD8+ T cells from PBMCs. The chain has TRBV28 and TRBJ2-7; 10 positions agree with TRBD1. The sequence was obtained from a human donor in good health. CDR3 DNA sequence: TGTGCCAGCTGCGGGGACAGGGGCCCCTACGAGCAGTACGTC. Its translation: CASCGDRGPYEQYV.